This TCR beta chain was obtained from a study of response to subunit inactivated influenza vaccine. Broader study findings: A suggestion made by the authors is that each seasonal influenza vaccination recruits few new T cells.

TCRdb independently ran MiXCR on the RT-PCR reads; one entry per CDR3 protein. Of 590,000 or so distinct CDR3 sequences in the sample, approximately 14% were seen once. Concerning this clonotype itself: The antigen is unknown.

The sample in question was PBMCs from blood, obtained 14 to 15 days before vaccination. This receptor was taken from a man aged 50-60 years who received an inactivated influenza vaccine.

CDR3 DNA sequence: TGCGCCAGCAGCAAGACGACAGGGAATAATGAAAAACTGTTTTTT. Amino acids: CASSKTTGNNEKLFF. V is TRBV5-1 and J is TRBJ1-4, with 7 bases that match TRBD1. Trimming cost V 4 bases and J 4 bases; bases outside gene matches: 7. The CDR3 extends over 15 amino acids. Germline V gene data show CDR1 as SGHRS and CDR2 as YFSETQ.